A single sample is the source of the 12 T cell receptor beta chains below, sequenced in a study of T cell changes during pregnancy in multiple sclerosis. The method was immunoSEQ multiplex PCR; TCRdb's version includes in-frame clones alone and lacks a portion of them. The table shows 30,000 to 40,000 clones, with approximately 90% occurring only once. The sequenced sample was CD8+ T cells from peripheral blood mononuclear cells, obtained in the third trimester of pregnancy. The receptors stem from a female donor with multiple sclerosis, enrolled in a pregnancy study.

The J gene is TRBJ1-2, the V gene TRBV9; a weak D match, TRBD1 (5 bases). Per germline, CDR1 SGDLS and CDR2 YYNGEE. The V end was cut by 3 bases, the J end by 1 base, with 13 bases between. The CDR3 sequence is 15 residues long. Here the CDR3 DNA reads TGTGCCAGCAGCGGAGGACACCTAAATAACTATGGCTACACCTTC. As protein: CASSGGHLNNYGYTF. Full variable domain (rest looked up from reference TRBV9 and TRBJ1-2): DSGVTQTPKHLITATGQRVTLRCSPRSGDLSVYWYQQSLDQGLQFLIQYYNGEERAKGNILERFSAQQFPDLHSELNLSSLELGDSALYFCASSGGHLNNYGYTFGSGTRLTVV.

As DNA, the CDR3 is TGTGCCAGCAGTGAATCCGGGTTTTCCTACGAGCAGTACTTC. Amino acids: CASSESGFSYEQYF. The chain joins TRBV2 to TRBJ2-7; D gene uncertain. The CDR3 is made up of 14 amino acids. The germline gives CDR1 SNHLY, CDR2 FYNNEI. The ends were cut back, 2 bases at V and 1 base at J, with 9 bases in the middle.

This sequence joins TRBV25-1 and TRBJ2-1; 10 nucleotides agree with TRBD2. The germline CDR1 and CDR2 sequences are MGHDK and SYGVNS. Unmatched junction bases numbered 9, after V lost 1 base and J lost 9 bases. The CDR3 has 16 residues. CDR3 nucleotides: TGTGCCAGCAGTGAATCTGAGCGGGGGGGCTTCAGTGAGCAGTTCTTC. This translates into CASSESERGGFSEQFF.

The chain has TRBV6-1 and TRBJ2-7; 9 bases align to TRBD1. J gave up 2 bases and V 7 bases, and 9 bases lay outside the gene matches. This CDR3 has 15 amino acids. Germline CDR1 is MNHNS and CDR2 is SASEGT. The CDR3 loop is CASITGTGIPYEQYF. In DNA, the CDR3 is TGTGCCAGCATCACCGGGACAGGGATCCCCTACGAGCAGTACTTC.

The CDR3: CASSLSGQGRQPQHF. The DNA of the CDR3 is TGTGCCAGCAGTTTATCGGGACAGGGAAGGCAGCCCCAGCATTTT. J is TRBJ1-5 and V is TRBV28, with 9 bases that match TRBD1. CDR1 is MDHEN, CDR2 SYDVKM, per germline. The V gene end was trimmed by 1 base and the J gene end by 7 bases; junction bases not matched to a gene: 5. The CDR3 sequence is 15 residues long.

The genes are TRBV7-9 and TRBJ1-2; tentative D call: TRBD1 (6 bases). V was cut by 4 bases and J by 2 bases, with 17 bases left in between. This CDR3 contains 16 residues. Germline V lookup: CDR1 SEHNR, CDR2 FQNEAQ (reference sequence). Here the CDR3 DNA reads TGTGCCAGCAGCTCAAAGACAGGTTTATTAAACTATGGCTACACCTTC. Amino acid sequence: CASSSKTGLLNYGYTF.

This chain uses TRBV19 with TRBJ2-7, with D unresolved. V shed 2 bases and J shed 0 bases, with 5 bases lying between them. Per germline, CDR1 LNHDA and CDR2 SQIVND (reference sequence). CDR3 length: 13 residues. In DNA, the CDR3 is TGTGCCAGTAGTATACCTAACTCCTACGAGCAGTACTTC. This codes for CASSIPNSYEQYF.

The chain employs TRBV5-4 and TRBJ1-2, with D perhaps matching TRBD1 (6 bases). CDR1 is SGHNT and CDR2 is YYREEE in the germline V gene (reference sequence). V was clipped by 4 bases and J by 8 bases, with 24 bases between them. This CDR3 spans 16 amino acids. The CDR3 DNA is TGTGCCAGCAGCCCCAGGACAGAACCCATCTCGAGAGGCTACACCTTC. This gives the protein CASSPRTEPISRGYTF.

This clone is a singleton in its sample. V usage is TRBV5-6 and J usage is TRBJ1-5, with 9 bases lining up with TRBD1. Trimming removed 4 bases from V and 4 bases from J; junction bases left unmatched: 3. The CDR3 length is 14 residues. The germline gives CDR1 SGHDT, CDR2 YYEEEE. CDR3 residues: CASSAGTGNQPQHF. The CDR3 region has the DNA TGTGCCAGCAGCGCCGGGACAGGGAATCAGCCCCAGCATTTT.

The CDR3 here is CASLGRGGTYEQYF. The CDR3 bases are TGTGCCAGTCTCGGAAGGGGAGGGACCTACGAGCAGTACTTC. The chain couples TRBV6-1 to TRBJ2-7, with 7 bases lining up with TRBD2. This CDR3 is 14 amino acids long. Unmatched junction bases numbered 10, after V lost 9 bases and J lost 2 bases. The germline V gene encodes CDR1 MNHNS and CDR2 SASEGT.

This sequence joins TRBV6-1 and TRBJ1-1; D is unclear. V lost 7 bases and J lost 3, with 12 bases in between. This CDR3 comprises 13 residues. Germline values: CDR1 MNHNS, CDR2 SASEGT. The CDR3 DNA sequence: TGTGCCAGCATTGGTGGCGGGGACACTGAAGCTTTCTTT. Residues: CASIGGGDTEAFF.

In the case of this clone: An end of the junction does not agree with germline; a read error may underlie this. The chain recombines TRBV7-7 with TRBJ2-5, with 7 bases matching TRBD2. From germline, CDR1 is SSHAT and CDR2 FNYEAQ (reference sequence). The CDR3 runs 13 residues. CDR3 sequence: CASSFRGEETQYF. In DNA form, the CDR3 reads TGTGCTAGCAGCTTTCGGGGGGAAGAGACCCAGTACTTC.